The source of this TCR beta chain is a study of blood T cell repertoires in COVID-19. Sequenced by immunoSEQ multiplex PCR; TCRdb stores in-frame clones only, minus some. Altogether approximately 81,000 clones are present, roughly four fifths being singletons, with the ten largest covering about 6.9%. Material for sequencing was peripheral blood. The source is a human donor in a cohort sampled during active COVID-19.

The CDR3 region is CASSQDAGGAREQYF. The CDR3 DNA is TGTGCCAGCAGCCAAGACGCAGGGGGCGCGAGGGAGCAGTACTTC. The chain links TRBV3-1 (or the pseudogene TRBV3-2) to TRBJ2-7; 8 bases are shared with TRBD1. The CDR3 runs to 15 residues. CDR1 LGHDT and CDR2 YNNKEL come from the germline V gene (reference sequence). The V segment lost 0 bases and the J segment 7 bases; nucleotides outside the gene matches: 8.